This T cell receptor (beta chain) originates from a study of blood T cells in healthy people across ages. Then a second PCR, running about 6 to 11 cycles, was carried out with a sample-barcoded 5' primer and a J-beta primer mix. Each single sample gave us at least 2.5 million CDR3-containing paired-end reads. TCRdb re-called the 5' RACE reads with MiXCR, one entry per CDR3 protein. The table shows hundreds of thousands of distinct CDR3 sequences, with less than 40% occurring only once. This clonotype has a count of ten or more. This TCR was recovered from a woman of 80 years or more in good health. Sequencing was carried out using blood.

The CDR3, as DNA: TGTGCCAGCAGCTTACTAGCGGCCCCCTACGAGCAGTACTTC. It translates to CASSLLAAPYEQYF. The gene calls are TRBV7-2 and TRBJ2-7; the match to TRBD2 covers 7 bases. Per the germline V gene, CDR1 is SGHTA and CDR2 is FQGNSA. V lost 2 bases, J lost 2 bases, and 3 bases stayed unmatched. This CDR3 region has 14 residues.